What follows is one TCR beta chain and its context. Its specificity is unknown. TCRbeta library construction was performed incorporating unique molecular identifiers. TCRdb fed the PCR reads into MiXCR, producing one record per CDR3 protein. The sample carries about 340,000 distinct CDR3 sequences, roughly 17% recorded once. This entry comes from a study of T-cell reconstitution after alpha-beta-depleted transplantation in children. Between the trimmed V and J ends, which lost 5 bases and 7 bases, there was a span of 12 bases. This CDR3 region has 13 residues. From germline, CDR1 is LNHDA and CDR2 SQIVND (reference sequence). Study results and caveats: It was reported that alpha-beta T cells came from several hundred expanded graft clones (about two months after transplant). At one year after transplant, newly produced T cells mostly accounted for T-cell counts and diversity.

The sequence came from a male patient aged 2 to 10 who had a stem cell transplant for acute lymphoblastic leukemia, so the T cells may come from the graft donor. This chain links TRBV19 with TRBJ2-1; possibly TRBD1 or TRBD2 for D (5 bases each). Sequenced material: PBMCs, mostly from graft donor cells, taken 360 days after TCRalphabeta/CD19-depleted stem cell transplant. The CDR3 region is CASSEGWRNEQFF. CDR3 DNA: TGTGCCAGTAGTGAGGGGTGGAGGAATGAGCAGTTCTTC. The complete variable domain, with remaining parts taken from reference TRBV19 and TRBJ2-1, reads DGGITQSPKYLFRKEGQNVTLSCEQNLNHDAMYWYRQDPGQGLRLIYYSQIVNDFQKGDIAEGYSVSREKKESFPLTVTSAQKNPTAFYLCASSEGWRNEQFFGPGTRLTVL.